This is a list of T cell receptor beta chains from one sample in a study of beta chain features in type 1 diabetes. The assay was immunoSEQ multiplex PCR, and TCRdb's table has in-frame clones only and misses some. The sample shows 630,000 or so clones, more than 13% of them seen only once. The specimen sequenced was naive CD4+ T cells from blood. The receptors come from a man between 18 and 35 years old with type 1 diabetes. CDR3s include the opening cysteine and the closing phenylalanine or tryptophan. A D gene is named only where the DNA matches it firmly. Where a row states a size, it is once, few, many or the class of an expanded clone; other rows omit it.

CDR3nt: TGCGCCAGCAGCTCAACAGATACGCAGTATTTT
CDR3aa: CASSSTDTQYF
j_gene: TRBJ2-3
abundance: few
v_gene: TRBV5-1
d_gene: NA

CDR3nt: TGTGCCTGGGGTGGGGCAGAGAAACAGCCCCAGCATTTT
CDR3aa: CAWGGAEKQPQHF
j_gene: TRBJ1-5
abundance: NA
v_gene: TRBV30
d_gene: NA

CDR3nt: TGCGCCAGCAGCTTCCCCCCCCCGGGCGATGAGCAGTTCTTC
CDR3aa: CASSFPPPGDEQFF
j_gene: TRBJ2-1
abundance: few
v_gene: TRBV5-1
d_gene: NA

CDR3nt: TGTGCCAGCAGTCCGTTGACAGGATCAGGAAACACCATATATTTT
CDR3aa: CASSPLTGSGNTIYF
j_gene: TRBJ1-3
abundance: few
v_gene: TRBV28
d_gene: NA

CDR3nt: TGTGCCAGCAGCAATATTCTAGCGGGTGACTACGAGCAGTACTTC
CDR3aa: CASSNILAGDYEQYF
j_gene: TRBJ2-7
abundance: few
v_gene: TRBV21-1
d_gene: NA

CDR3nt: TGTGCCAGCACGGAACCGGGCTCCTACGAGCAGTACTTC
CDR3aa: CASTEPGSYEQYF
j_gene: TRBJ2-7
abundance: few
v_gene: TRBV6-5
d_gene: NA

CDR3nt: TGTGCCTGGGGACAGGGAATTAACTATGGCTACACCTTC
CDR3aa: CAWGQGINYGYTF
j_gene: TRBJ1-2
abundance: few
v_gene: TRBV30
d_gene: TRBD1

CDR3nt: TGCAGCGCGCGGGGGCCTGGGTCTTACGAGCAGTACTTC
CDR3aa: CSARGPGSYEQYF
j_gene: TRBJ2-7
abundance: NA
v_gene: TRBV29-1
d_gene: NA

CDR3nt: TGTGCCAGCAGTTCACGACTAGCGGGCTATACAGATACGCAGTATTTT
CDR3aa: CASSSRLAGYTDTQYF
j_gene: TRBJ2-3
abundance: NA
v_gene: TRBV6-5
d_gene: TRBD2

CDR3nt: TGTGCCAGCAGTGAACCAGGAGAGGTCAGCGACGAGCAGTACTTC
CDR3aa: CASSEPGEVSDEQYF
j_gene: TRBJ2-7
abundance: NA
v_gene: TRBV6-1
d_gene: NA

CDR3nt: TGTGCCAGCAGCTCTCCCCCCGGGGGCAATCAGCCCCAGCATTTT
CDR3aa: CASSSPPGGNQPQHF
j_gene: TRBJ1-5
abundance: NA
v_gene: TRBV7-2
d_gene: NA

CDR3nt: TGTGCCAGCAGCAGACACACCGGGACGGTGGATGAAAAACTGTTTTTT
CDR3aa: CASSRHTGTVDEKLFF
j_gene: TRBJ1-4
abundance: few
v_gene: TRBV9
d_gene: NA

CDR3nt: TGTGCCTGGAGAGGCCCAGGACGGGTGACTGAAGCTTTCTTT
CDR3aa: CAWRGPGRVTEAFF
j_gene: TRBJ1-1
abundance: few
v_gene: TRBV30
d_gene: NA

CDR3nt: TGTGCCAGCAGCCGGCGGGGTTCGACTGAGCAGTTCTTC
CDR3aa: CASSRRGSTEQFF
j_gene: TRBJ2-1
abundance: few
v_gene: TRBV5-6
d_gene: NA

CDR3nt: TGTGCCAGCAGCTTATACTTAGCTTGGGAGACCCAGTACTTC
CDR3aa: CASSLYLAWETQYF
j_gene: TRBJ2-5
abundance: few
v_gene: TRBV7-8
d_gene: NA

CDR3nt: TGTGCCAGCAGGACCACAGCTTATAGCAATCAGCCCCAGCATTTT
CDR3aa: CASRTTAYSNQPQHF
j_gene: TRBJ1-5
abundance: few
v_gene: TRBV6-6
d_gene: NA

CDR3nt: TGTGCCAGCGGTGACAGGGTGGCTTCCACCTTC
CDR3aa: CASGDRVASTF
j_gene: TRBJ1-2
abundance: NA
v_gene: TRBV2
d_gene: TRBD1

CDR3nt: TGTGCCAGCAGTTACCTAGGAGGGGGGGACTACGAGCAGTACTTC
CDR3aa: CASSYLGGGDYEQYF
j_gene: TRBJ2-7
abundance: NA
v_gene: TRBV7-2
d_gene: NA

CDR3nt: TGCGCCAGCAGCTTGGAACAGGGGCACCAGCCCCAGCATTTT
CDR3aa: CASSLEQGHQPQHF
j_gene: TRBJ1-5
abundance: NA
v_gene: TRBV5-1
d_gene: TRBD1

CDR3nt: TGTGCCAGCAGTCCGGACCGAAACTATGGCTACACCTTC
CDR3aa: CASSPDRNYGYTF
j_gene: TRBJ1-2
abundance: NA
v_gene: TRBV7-2
d_gene: NA

CDR3nt: TGTGCCAGCAGCTTAGCTCATGCGACAGGAACTGAAGCTTTCTTT
CDR3aa: CASSLAHATGTEAFF
j_gene: TRBJ1-1
abundance: NA
v_gene: TRBV7-2
d_gene: NA

CDR3nt: TGCGCCAGCAGCTGGACAGGGGACGAAGGAGATACGCAGTATTTT
CDR3aa: CASSWTGDEGDTQYF
j_gene: TRBJ2-3
abundance: NA
v_gene: TRBV5-1
d_gene: TRBD1

CDR3nt: TGTGCCAGCAGCAACCTGGCCACTGAAGCTTTCTTT
CDR3aa: CASSNLATEAFF
j_gene: TRBJ1-1
abundance: few
v_gene: TRBV7-9
d_gene: NA

CDR3nt: TGTGCCAGCAGCGTATCGCACGGGGGTCAGCCCCAGCATTTT
CDR3aa: CASSVSHGGQPQHF
j_gene: TRBJ1-5
abundance: NA
v_gene: TRBV9
d_gene: NA

CDR3nt: TGCGCCAGCAGCTTGGAGGTGGACTACGAGCAGTACTTC
CDR3aa: CASSLEVDYEQYF
j_gene: TRBJ2-7
abundance: NA
v_gene: TRBV5-1
d_gene: NA

CDR3nt: TGTGCCAGCAGCCCCGGGACTAGCGGGGGCCACTACAATGAGCAGTTCTTC
CDR3aa: CASSPGTSGGHYNEQFF
j_gene: TRBJ2-1
abundance: NA
v_gene: TRBV7-9
d_gene: TRBD2

CDR3nt: TGTGCCAGCACTCCAAGCCCCCTCTCCTACAATGAGCAGTTCTTC
CDR3aa: CASTPSPLSYNEQFF
j_gene: TRBJ2-1
abundance: NA
v_gene: TRBV9
d_gene: NA

CDR3nt: TGTGCCAGCAGTTTAACAGGGGGCGAGTGGGAGACCCAGTACTTC
CDR3aa: CASSLTGGEWETQYF
j_gene: TRBJ2-5
abundance: few
v_gene: TRBV11-2
d_gene: TRBD1

CDR3nt: TGCGCCAGCAGCCAAGATCGGGACGGAGTCCGGCCCCAGCATTTT
CDR3aa: CASSQDRDGVRPQHF
j_gene: TRBJ1-5
abundance: few
v_gene: TRBV4-1
d_gene: NA

CDR3nt: TGTGCCAGCTCACCAAACAGGGCGCGGAACACTGAAGCTTTCTTT
CDR3aa: CASSPNRARNTEAFF
j_gene: TRBJ1-1
abundance: few
v_gene: TRBV18
d_gene: NA

CDR3nt: TGTGCCAGCAGCCCGAATAACTATGGCTACACCTTC
CDR3aa: CASSPNNYGYTF
j_gene: TRBJ1-2
abundance: few
v_gene: TRBV7-9
d_gene: NA

CDR3nt: TGTGCCAGCAGCCAACTTGGGACCCAAGTCATCGGGGAGCTGTTTTTT
CDR3aa: CASSQLGTQVIGELFF
j_gene: TRBJ2-2
abundance: few
v_gene: TRBV7-2
d_gene: NA

CDR3nt: TGTGCCAGCAACCCTTCCCCGGGACGGATGAACACTGAAGCTTTCTTT
CDR3aa: CASNPSPGRMNTEAFF
j_gene: TRBJ1-1
abundance: NA
v_gene: TRBV28
d_gene: NA

CDR3nt: TGTGCCAGCAGCCCTAGCGGGGGCCAAAGCACAGATACGCAGTATTTT
CDR3aa: CASSPSGGQSTDTQYF
j_gene: TRBJ2-3
abundance: few
v_gene: TRBV7-9
d_gene: TRBD2

CDR3nt: TGTGCCAGCAGCTCCCAGGGAACCCAAACAGAAAAACTGTTTTTT
CDR3aa: CASSSQGTQTEKLFF
j_gene: TRBJ1-4
abundance: NA
v_gene: TRBV28
d_gene: NA